Below are 11 T cell receptor beta chains sequenced from a single sample in a study of T cells after yellow fever vaccination. TCRdb analysed the 5' RACE reads with MiXCR anew, one entry per CDR3 protein. The table lists a few hundred thousand distinct CDR3 sequences, 8.7% of them singletons. The input for sequencing was PBMCs, taken on the day of the first yellow fever vaccination. These receptors originate from a man between 18 and 29 years old who received the YFV17D yellow fever vaccine.

This clonotype was recorded at least ten times. The J gene is TRBJ2-1, the V gene TRBV12-3 or TRBV12-4; 7 nucleotides match TRBD2. The CDR3 contains 16 residues. V trimming: 1 base; J trimming: 7 bases; junction bases outside the gene matches: 10. The CDR3 nucleotides are TGTGCCAGCAGTTTAGACTCTGGCGGGGGAAGGAATGAGCAGTTCTTC. It is translated as CASSLDSGGGRNEQFF.

This clonotype was observed many times. The rearrangement uses TRBV19 and TRBJ2-3, with 8 bases lining up with TRBD1. CDR3 length equals 13 residues. CDR1 is LNHDA, CDR2 SQIVND, per germline (reference sequence). The V segment lost 8 bases and the J segment 4 bases; nucleotides outside the gene matches: 5. This CDR3 is CASRQGPSDTQYF. CDR3 nucleotide sequence: TGTGCCAGTCGACAGGGGCCCTCAGATACGCAGTATTTT.

This clonotype was observed a handful of times. The chain links TRBV4-1 to TRBJ1-2; TRBD1 is a possible D gene (5 bases). This CDR3 region has 15 residues. The V end was cut by 0 bases, the J end by 4 bases, with 12 bases between. The germline CDR1 and CDR2 sequences are MGHRA and YSYEKL. Here the CDR3 reads CASSQETLRGYGYTF. The CDR3 nucleotides are TGCGCCAGCAGCCAAGAGACCTTGAGGGGCTATGGCTACACCTTC.

The sample holds a few counts of this clonotype. The chain employs TRBV12-5 and TRBJ1-2; no reliable D call. CDR3 length: 12 residues. The V end was cut by 2 bases, the J end by 5 bases, with 6 bases between. Germline V CDR1 and CDR2: LGHNT, FRNRAP. CDR3 sequence reads: CASGLSGYGYTF. The CDR3 coding sequence is TGTGCTAGTGGTTTGAGCGGGTATGGCTACACCTTC.

This clonotype was seen more than once but under ten times. The CDR3 coding sequence is TGCAGTGCCCCGGGCGGGAAGACCCAGTACTTC. Residues: CSAPGGKTQYF. V is TRBV20-1 and J is TRBJ2-5; a weak D match, TRBD2 (6 bases). Trimming took 6 bases from V and 6 from J, leaving 11 bases between them. The CDR3 sequence is 11 residues long. From germline, CDR1 is DFQATT and CDR2 SNEGSKA (reference sequence).

This clonotype was detected only a few times. The chain joins TRBV6-5 to TRBJ2-5, with D perhaps matching TRBD2 (5 bases). CDR3 length equals 13 residues. Germline values: CDR1 MNHEY, CDR2 SVGAGI. The ends were cut back, 6 bases at V and 5 bases at J, with 13 bases in the middle. In DNA, the CDR3 is TGTGCCAGCAGCTTATCGGGGTGGGAGACCCAGTACTTC. Protein product: CASSLSGWETQYF.

The genes are TRBV6-2 or TRBV6-3 and TRBJ2-1, with no clear D. Germline V lookup: CDR1 MNHEY, CDR2 SVGEGT. The CDR3 loop spans 12 amino acids. V was shortened by 4 bases and J by 11 bases, with 12 bases between the two germline ends. The CDR3 loop is CASSSAMGKQFF. The CDR3 coding sequence is TGTGCCAGCAGTTCCGCTATGGGTAAGCAGTTCTTC.

This clonotype turned up a few times. The rearrangement joins TRBV27 to TRBJ2-4, with D uncertain. This CDR3 is 15 amino acids long. Between the trimmed V and J ends, which lost 2 bases and 0 bases, there was a span of 8 bases. The germline V gene has CDR1 MNHEY and CDR2 SMNVEV (reference sequence). This CDR3 reads CASSLSEVAKNIQYF. CDR3 nucleotides: TGTGCCAGCAGTTTAAGTGAGGTAGCCAAAAACATTCAGTACTTC.

This clonotype was detected a few times. V is TRBV5-1 and J is TRBJ1-4; no firm D call. Germline CDR1 reads SGHRS; CDR2 reads YFSETQ. The CDR3 totals 16 residues. Trimming pared 4 bases from V and 7 bases from J, leaving 20 bases between. The CDR3 DNA reads as TGCGCCAGCAGCGAGAGGGCGGGAGCAGGAGGTGAAAAACTGTTTTTT. It is translated as CASSERAGAGGEKLFF.

This clonotype was found a few times. This rearrangement joins TRBV7-8 to TRBJ2-7; D gene uncertain. The V gene lost 5 bases and the J gene lost 4 bases, with 15 bases spanning the gap. Germline V gene data show CDR1 as SGHVS and CDR2 as FQNEAQ. The length of the CDR3 is 14 residues. CDR3 bases: TGTGCCAGCAGCCCGCCTCGGCAGGAATACGAGCAGTACTTC. It is translated as CASSPPRQEYEQYF.

This clonotype has a handful of counts. V gene TRBV6-5 combines with J gene TRBJ1-2, with 7 bases identical to TRBD1. Trimming removed 2 bases from V and 4 bases from J; junction bases left unmatched: 13. The germline CDR1 and CDR2 sequences are MNHEY and SVGAGI. This CDR3 region has 17 residues. CDR3 nucleotide sequence: TGTGCCAGCAGTTACCAGGGAGGGACAGTCCTCGGCTATGGCTACACCTTC. This translates into CASSYQGGTVLGYGYTF.